The text below deals with one T cell receptor beta chain. Its specificity is unknown. This entry belongs to a study of long-term antiretroviral therapy in people with HIV. Study results and caveats: Blood draws took place between about 2004 and 2018 and possibly involved older ART regimens. After ART, diversity increased yet remained lower than transplant donor controls. Repertoires looked antigen-experienced, with only a slight naive shift after ART.

immunoSEQ v3.0 was run at survey level. Samples were sequenced targeting 40,000-50,000 T-cell genomes each. Clones were sequenced by immunoSEQ multiplex PCR, and TCRdb holds only the in-frame ones, with some missing. In the table there are about 17,000 clones, roughly nine tenths of which are singletons. Sequenced here: unsorted PBMCs, sampled 0.6 years after starting antiretroviral therapy. The origin of this receptor is a woman in her thirties or forties with HIV.

The CDR3 region has the DNA TGTGCCAGCAGCCCGACGGGACAGCGATACGAGCAGTACTTC. This gives the protein CASSPTGQRYEQYF. The rearrangement joins TRBV11-1 to TRBJ2-7; 7 bases align to TRBD1. Germline V gives CDR1 SGHAT, CDR2 FQDESV (reference sequence). V trimming: 5 bases; J trimming: 4 bases; junction bases outside the gene matches: 8. This CDR3 contains 14 residues.